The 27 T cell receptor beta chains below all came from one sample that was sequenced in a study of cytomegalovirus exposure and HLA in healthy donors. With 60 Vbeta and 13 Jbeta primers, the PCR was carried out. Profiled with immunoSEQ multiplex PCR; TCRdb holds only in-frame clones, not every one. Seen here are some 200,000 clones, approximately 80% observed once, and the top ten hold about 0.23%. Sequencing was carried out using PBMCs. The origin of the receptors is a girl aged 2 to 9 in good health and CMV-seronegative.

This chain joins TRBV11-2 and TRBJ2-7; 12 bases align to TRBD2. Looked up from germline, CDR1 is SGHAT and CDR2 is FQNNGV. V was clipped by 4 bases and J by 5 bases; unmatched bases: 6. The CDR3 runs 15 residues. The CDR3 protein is CASSYWTSGTHEQYF. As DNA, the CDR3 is TGTGCCAGCAGCTACTGGACTAGCGGGACCCACGAGCAGTACTTC. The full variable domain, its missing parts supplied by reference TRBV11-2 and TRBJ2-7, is EAGVAQSPRYKIIEKRQSVAFWCNPISGHATLYWYQQILGQGPKLLIQFQNNGVVDDSQLPKDRFSAERLKGVDSTLKIQPAKLEDSAVYLCASSYWTSGTHEQYFGPGTRLTVT.

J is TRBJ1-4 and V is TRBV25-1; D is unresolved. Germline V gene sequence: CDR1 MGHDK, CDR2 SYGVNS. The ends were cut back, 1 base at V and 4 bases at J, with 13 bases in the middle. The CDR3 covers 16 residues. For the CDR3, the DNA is TGTGCCAGCAGTGAATTTCCGGGAAAGGGTAATGAAAAACTGTTTTTT. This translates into CASSEFPGKGNEKLFF.

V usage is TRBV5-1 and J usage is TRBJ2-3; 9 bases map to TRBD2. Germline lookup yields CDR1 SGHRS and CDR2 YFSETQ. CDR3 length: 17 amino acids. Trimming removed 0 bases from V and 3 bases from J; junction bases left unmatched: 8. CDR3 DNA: TGCGCCAGCAGCTTGGTAACCAGCGGGGGGTTTACAGATACGCAGTATTTT. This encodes CASSLVTSGGFTDTQYF.

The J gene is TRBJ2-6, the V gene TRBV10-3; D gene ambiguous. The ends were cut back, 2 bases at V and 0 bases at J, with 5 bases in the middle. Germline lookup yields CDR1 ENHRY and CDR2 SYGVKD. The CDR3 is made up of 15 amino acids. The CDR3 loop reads CAISEPFSGANVLTF. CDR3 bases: TGTGCCATCAGTGAGCCCTTCTCTGGGGCCAACGTCCTGACTTTC.

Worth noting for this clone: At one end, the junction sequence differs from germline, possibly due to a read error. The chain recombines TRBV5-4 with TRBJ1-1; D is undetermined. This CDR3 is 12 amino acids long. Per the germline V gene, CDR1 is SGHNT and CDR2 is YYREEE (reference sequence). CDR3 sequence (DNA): TGTGCCAGCAGCTTGGTTAACAGTGAAGCTTTCTTT. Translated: CASSLVNSEAFF.

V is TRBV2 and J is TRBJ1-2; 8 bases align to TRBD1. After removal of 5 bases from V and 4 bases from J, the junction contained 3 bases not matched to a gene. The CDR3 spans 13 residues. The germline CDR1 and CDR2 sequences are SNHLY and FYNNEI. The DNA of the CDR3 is TGTGCCAGCAGTAGGACAGGGAGCTATGGCTACACCTTC. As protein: CASSRTGSYGYTF.

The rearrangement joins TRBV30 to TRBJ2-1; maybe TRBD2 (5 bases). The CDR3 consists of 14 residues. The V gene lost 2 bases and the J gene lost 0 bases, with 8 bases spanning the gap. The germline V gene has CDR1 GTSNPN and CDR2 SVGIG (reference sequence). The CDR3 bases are TGTGCCTGGAGTAGCGGAAGCTCCTACAATGAGCAGTTCTTC. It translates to CAWSSGSSYNEQFF. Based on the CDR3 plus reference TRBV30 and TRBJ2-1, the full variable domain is SQTIHQWPATLVQPVGSPLSLECTVEGTSNPNLYWYRQAAGRGLQLLFYSVGIGQISSEVPQNLSASRPQDRQFILSSKKLLLSDSGFYLCAWSSGSSYNEQFFGPGTRLTVL.

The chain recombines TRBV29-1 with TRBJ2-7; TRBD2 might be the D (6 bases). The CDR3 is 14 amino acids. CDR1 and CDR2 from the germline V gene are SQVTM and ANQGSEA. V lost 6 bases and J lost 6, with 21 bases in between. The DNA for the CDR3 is TGCAGCGTATGGACGGTAGAGCGGAGGGGCGAGCAGTACTTC. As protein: CSVWTVERRGEQYF.

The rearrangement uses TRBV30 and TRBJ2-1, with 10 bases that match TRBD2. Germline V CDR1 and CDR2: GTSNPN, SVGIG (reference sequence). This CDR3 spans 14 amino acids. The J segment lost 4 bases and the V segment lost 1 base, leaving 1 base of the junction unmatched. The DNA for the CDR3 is TGTGCCTGGAGTGGGACTAGCGGATACAATGAGCAGTTCTTC. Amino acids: CAWSGTSGYNEQFF.

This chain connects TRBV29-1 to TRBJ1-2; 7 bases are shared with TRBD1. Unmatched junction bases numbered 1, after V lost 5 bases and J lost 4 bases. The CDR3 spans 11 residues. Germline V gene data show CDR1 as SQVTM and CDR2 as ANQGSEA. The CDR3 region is CSVWDSYGYTF. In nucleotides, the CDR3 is TGCAGCGTTTGGGACAGCTATGGCTACACCTTC.

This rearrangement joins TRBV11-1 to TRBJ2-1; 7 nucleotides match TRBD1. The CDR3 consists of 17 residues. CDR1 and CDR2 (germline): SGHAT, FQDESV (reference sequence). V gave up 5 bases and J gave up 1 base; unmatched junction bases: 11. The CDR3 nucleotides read TGTGCCAGCAGCCCTAGGACAGGAGCCATATCCTACAATGAGCAGTTCTTC. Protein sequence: CASSPRTGAISYNEQFF.

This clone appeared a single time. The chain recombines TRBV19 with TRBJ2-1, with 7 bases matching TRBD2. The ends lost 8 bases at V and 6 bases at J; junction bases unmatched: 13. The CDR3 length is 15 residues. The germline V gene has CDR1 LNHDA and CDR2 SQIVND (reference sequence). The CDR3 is CASAGLTNYPNEQFF. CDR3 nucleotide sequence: TGTGCCAGTGCGGGACTAACAAACTACCCCAATGAGCAGTTCTTC.

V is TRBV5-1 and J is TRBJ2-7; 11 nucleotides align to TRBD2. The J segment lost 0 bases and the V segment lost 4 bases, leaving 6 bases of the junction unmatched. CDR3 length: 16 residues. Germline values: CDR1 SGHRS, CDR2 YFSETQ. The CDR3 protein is CASSRTSGGSSYEQYF. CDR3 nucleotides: TGCGCCAGCAGCAGAACTAGCGGGGGAAGCTCCTACGAGCAGTACTTC.

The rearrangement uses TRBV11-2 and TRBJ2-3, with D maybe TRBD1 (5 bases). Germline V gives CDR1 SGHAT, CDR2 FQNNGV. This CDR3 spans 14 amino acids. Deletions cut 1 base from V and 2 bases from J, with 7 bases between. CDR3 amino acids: CASSLGQTTDTQYF. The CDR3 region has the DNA TGTGCCAGCAGCTTAGGACAGACCACAGATACGCAGTATTTT.

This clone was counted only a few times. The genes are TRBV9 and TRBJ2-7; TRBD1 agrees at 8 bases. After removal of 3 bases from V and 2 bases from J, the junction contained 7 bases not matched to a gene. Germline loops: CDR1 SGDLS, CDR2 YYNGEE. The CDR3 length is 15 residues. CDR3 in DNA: TGTGCCAGCAGCGCGACAGGGGTAGCCACCTACGAGCAGTACTTC. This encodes CASSATGVATYEQYF.

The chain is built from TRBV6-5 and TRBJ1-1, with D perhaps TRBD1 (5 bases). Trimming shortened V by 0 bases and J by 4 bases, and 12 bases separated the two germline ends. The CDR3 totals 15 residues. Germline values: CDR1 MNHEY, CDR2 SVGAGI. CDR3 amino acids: CASSYSKGIGTEAFF. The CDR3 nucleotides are TGTGCCAGCAGTTACTCGAAGGGGATAGGCACTGAAGCTTTCTTT.

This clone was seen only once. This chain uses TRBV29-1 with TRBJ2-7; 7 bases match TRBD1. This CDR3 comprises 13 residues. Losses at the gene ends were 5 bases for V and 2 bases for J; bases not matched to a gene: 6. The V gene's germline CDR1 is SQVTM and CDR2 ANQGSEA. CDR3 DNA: TGCAGCGTTCTCCGGGACAGCACCTACGAGCAGTACTTC. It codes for CSVLRDSTYEQYF.

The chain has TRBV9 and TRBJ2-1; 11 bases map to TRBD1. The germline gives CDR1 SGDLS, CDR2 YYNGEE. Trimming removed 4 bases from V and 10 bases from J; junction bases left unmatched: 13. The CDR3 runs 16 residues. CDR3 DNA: TGTGCCAGCAGCCAACCGGGACAGGGGGATTTAGGGGAGCAGTTCTTC. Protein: CASSQPGQGDLGEQFF.

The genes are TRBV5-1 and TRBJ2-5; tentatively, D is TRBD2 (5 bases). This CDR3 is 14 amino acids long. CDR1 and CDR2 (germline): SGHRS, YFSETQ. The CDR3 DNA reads TGCGCTACTACTCGGGGAGAATTGGGAGAGACCCAGTACTTC. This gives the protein CATTRGELGETQYF.

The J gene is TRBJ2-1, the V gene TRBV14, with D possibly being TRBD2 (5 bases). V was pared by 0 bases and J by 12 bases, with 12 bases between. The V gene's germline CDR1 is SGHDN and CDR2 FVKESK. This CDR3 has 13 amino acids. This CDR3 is CASSQDIPGSQFF. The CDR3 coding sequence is TGTGCCAGCAGCCAAGATATCCCGGGATCGCAGTTCTTC.

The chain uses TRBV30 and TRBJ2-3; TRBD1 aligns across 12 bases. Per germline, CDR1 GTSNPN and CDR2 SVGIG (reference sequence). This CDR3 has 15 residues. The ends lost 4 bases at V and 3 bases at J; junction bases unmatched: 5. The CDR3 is CAWNLGQGATDTQYF. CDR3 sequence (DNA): TGTGCCTGGAATCTGGGACAGGGGGCAACAGATACGCAGTATTTT.

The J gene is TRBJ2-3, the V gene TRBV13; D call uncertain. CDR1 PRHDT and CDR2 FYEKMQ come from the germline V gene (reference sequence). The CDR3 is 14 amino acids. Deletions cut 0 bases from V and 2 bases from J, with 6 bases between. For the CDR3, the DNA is TGTGCCAGCAGCTTAGGCCAGTCCACAGATACGCAGTATTTT. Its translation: CASSLGQSTDTQYF.

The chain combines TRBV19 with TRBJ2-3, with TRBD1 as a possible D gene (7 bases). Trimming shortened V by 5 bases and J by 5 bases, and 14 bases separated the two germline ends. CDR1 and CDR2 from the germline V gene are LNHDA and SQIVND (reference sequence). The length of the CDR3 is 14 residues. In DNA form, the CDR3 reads TGTGCCAGTAGTCCGCCCCAGGGGGGAGATACGCAGTATTTT. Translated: CASSPPQGGDTQYF.

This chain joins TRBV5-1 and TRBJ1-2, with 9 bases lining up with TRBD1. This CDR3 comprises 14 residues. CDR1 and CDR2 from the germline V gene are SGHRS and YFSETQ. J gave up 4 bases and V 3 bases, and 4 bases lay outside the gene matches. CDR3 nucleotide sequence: TGCGCCAGCAGCTGGGACAGGGATAGCTATGGCTACACCTTC. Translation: CASSWDRDSYGYTF.

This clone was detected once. The CDR3 DNA sequence: TGTGCCAGCACATCGGAGGCGGGGGGGCTTGATGAGCAGTTCTTC. Translation gives CASTSEAGGLDEQFF. The V and J genes are TRBV6-5 and TRBJ2-1; 9 bases line up with TRBD2. Trimming took 7 bases from V and 8 from J; bases not matched to a gene: 12. CDR3 length: 15 amino acids. CDR1 is MNHEY and CDR2 is SVGAGI in the germline V gene.

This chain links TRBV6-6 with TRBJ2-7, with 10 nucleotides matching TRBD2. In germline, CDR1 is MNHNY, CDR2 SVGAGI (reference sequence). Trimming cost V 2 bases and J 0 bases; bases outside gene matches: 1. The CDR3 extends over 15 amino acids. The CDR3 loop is CASSYPSGGSYEQYF. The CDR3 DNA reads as TGTGCCAGCAGTTACCCTAGCGGGGGCTCCTACGAGCAGTACTTC.

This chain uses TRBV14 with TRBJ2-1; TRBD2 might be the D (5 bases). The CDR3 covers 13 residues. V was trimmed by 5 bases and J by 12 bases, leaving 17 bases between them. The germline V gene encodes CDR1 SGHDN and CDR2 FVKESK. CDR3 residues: CASSSHTRSAQFF. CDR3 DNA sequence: TGTGCCAGCAGCTCACATACTAGATCGGCGCAGTTCTTC.